This T cell receptor beta chain was obtained from a study of T cells in tuberculosis. Measured with immunoSEQ multiplex PCR; TCRdb has only the in-frame clones, and not every one. The sample lists about 35,000 clones, 80% to 95% occurring once. Time point: new active TB diagnosis, blood taken before or within 7 days of starting treatment. CDR3 length equals 15 residues. From germline, CDR1 is SGHRS and CDR2 YFSETQ. Trimming at V came to 1 base and at J to 7 bases, leaving 2 bases not matched to a gene. The sample here was PBMCs, taken at tuberculosis diagnosis. The V and J genes are TRBV5-1 and TRBJ2-1, with 13 bases identical to TRBD2. This clonotype was obtained from an adult with tuberculosis. Written as DNA, the CDR3 is TGCGCCAGCAGCTTGACTAGCGGGGGGGCTAATGAGCAGTTCTTC. Translation gives CASSLTSGGANEQFF.